This record looks at one T cell receptor (beta chain) sequence and its context. This clonotype was seen repeatedly, ten times or more. Its antigen is still unknown. Base-call qualities are not available, and no considerably larger clone is one nucleotide away. The entry originates in a study of regulatory T cells in long-lasting Graves disease (dated by TCRdb to about 2021). The study in broad terms: To count as having persistent Graves' disease, a patient had to have received antithyroid drug treatment for over 5 years with TSH receptor autoantibodies remaining persistently positive. In the clinical cohort, patients with persistent Graves' disease had used antithyroid drugs for an average of about 9.3 years. This study used TCR sequencing and RNA sequencing of peripheral blood to compare persistent Graves' disease patients against newly diagnosed Graves' disease patients. A total of roughly 35 samples underwent TCR sequencing: some 13 from persistent and roughly 20 from newly diagnosed Graves' disease patients. The study was conducted in China and was registered as a clinical trial.

The library came from multiplex PCR. The sequencer listed for this sample is Illumina HiSeq 4000. CDR3 regions were amplified by Arm-PCR with iRepertoire HTBI primers to construct TCR beta libraries. Before sequencing, the PCR products went through gel purification. Under the source paper's analysis protocol: Gene usage analysis of CDR3 amino acid clonotypes used the approximately 62 TRBV and 12 to 15 TRBJ segments found across samples. Filtered high-quality paired reads were merged into contigs using COPE and FqMerger. BLAST was used to align contigs to IMGT TRBV, TRBD and TRBJ reference genes, with CDR3 defined following IMGT. Any clonotype with a frequency above 0.1% was counted as a highly expanded clone. Shannon entropy served as the measure of repertoire diversity, while the Gini coefficient captured V-J evenness. Public clonotypes were defined as clonotypes shared by more than one individual. TCRdb itself trimmed the public reads at Q25 with fastp, ran MiXCR and retained productive beta chains. CDR3 protein duplicates are merged, each entry listing the most common genes and DNA. For this entry, the V and J calls and clone size follow TCRdb and not the study's own pipeline. The sample table contains roughly 500,000 distinct CDR3 sequences; only one count was recorded for about 20% of them. The ten top clones hold under 9% of the sample.

Study-wide findings and limitations: As a limitation, the authors acknowledged that the small sample size may reduce accuracy. Because the primary lesion, thyroid tissue, could not be accessed, the study looked at peripheral blood alone. Lower TCR Shannon entropy and fewer highly expanded clones were observed in persistent Graves' disease patients than in newly diagnosed patients, which suggested clonal expansion. Patients with persistent disease shared more public clonotypes (over 2,500) than newly diagnosed patients did (about 970). Only the TCR beta chain was sequenced and analyzed. TRBV28, TRBJ1-2 and TRBJ2-5 were preferentially used in persistent disease, while TRBV20-1 and TRBJ2-1 were favored in newly diagnosed disease.

What this sample's time point label stands for: persistent/refractory GD, antithyroid drugs over 5 years with positive TRAb. For both TCR sequencing and RNA sequencing, RNA was extracted from PBMCs using TRIzol. The diagnosis of Graves' disease followed American Thyroid Association guidelines. Patients were recruited from an endocrinology department in Xi'an, China. Each patient gave around 9.2 milliliters of peripheral blood, collected in an EDTA anticoagulant tube. Ficoll Paque Plus density gradient separation was used to isolate PBMCs, and no additional T cell sorting was done. An Agilent 2100 Bioanalyzer and agarose gel were used to assess RNA quality, and a NanoDrop 2000 was used to measure RNA concentration. At the junction V is shortened by 2 bases and J by 6 bases, with 7 bases in between. From a lookup of the germline V gene, CDR1 and CDR2 are SNHLY and FYNNEI. The CDR3 spans 12 residues, from the cysteine through the phenylalanine. Only the CDR3 portion is preserved as DNA: 36 bases, with reading frame beginning at the first base.

The sequence derives from a female donor with Graves disease. The sequence is built from TRBV2 and TRBJ1-2, with no confident D gene call. The specimen was peripheral blood mononuclear cells (PBMCs), collected when the disease was refractory, from a patient treated with antithyroid drugs. The bases are TGTGCCAGCAGTGAAAATACCAATGGCTACACCTTC. Translated, it reads CASSENTNGYTF.